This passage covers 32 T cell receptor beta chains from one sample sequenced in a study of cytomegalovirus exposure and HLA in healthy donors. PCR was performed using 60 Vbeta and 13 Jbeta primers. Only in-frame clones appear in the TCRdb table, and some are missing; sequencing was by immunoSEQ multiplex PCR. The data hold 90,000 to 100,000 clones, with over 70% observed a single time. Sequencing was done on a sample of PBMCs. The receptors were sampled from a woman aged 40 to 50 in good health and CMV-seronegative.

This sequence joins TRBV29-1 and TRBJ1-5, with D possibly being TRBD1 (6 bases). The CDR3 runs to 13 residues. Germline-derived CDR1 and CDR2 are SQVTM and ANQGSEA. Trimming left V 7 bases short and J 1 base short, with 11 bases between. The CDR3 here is CSGGRGSNQPQHF. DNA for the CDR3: TGCAGCGGGGGGCGGGGGAGCAATCAGCCCCAGCATTTT.

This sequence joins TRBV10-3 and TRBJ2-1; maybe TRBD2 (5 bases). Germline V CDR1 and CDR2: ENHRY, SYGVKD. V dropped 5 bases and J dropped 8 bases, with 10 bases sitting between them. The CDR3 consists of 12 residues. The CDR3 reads CAISSGSHEQFF. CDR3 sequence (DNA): TGTGCCATCAGTAGCGGCTCCCATGAGCAGTTCTTC.

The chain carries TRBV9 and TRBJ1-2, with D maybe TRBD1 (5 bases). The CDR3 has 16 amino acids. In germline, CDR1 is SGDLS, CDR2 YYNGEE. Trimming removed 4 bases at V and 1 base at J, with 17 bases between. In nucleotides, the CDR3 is TGTGCCAGCAGCCAAGGACATACTTCGGATAACTATGGCTACACCTTC. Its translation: CASSQGHTSDNYGYTF.

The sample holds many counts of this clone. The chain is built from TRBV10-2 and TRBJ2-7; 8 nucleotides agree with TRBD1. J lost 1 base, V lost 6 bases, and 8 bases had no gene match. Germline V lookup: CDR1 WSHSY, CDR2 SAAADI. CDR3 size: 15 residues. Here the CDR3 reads CASRRGQANSYEQYF. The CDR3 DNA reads TGCGCCAGCAGGAGGGGACAGGCTAATTCCTACGAGCAGTACTTC.

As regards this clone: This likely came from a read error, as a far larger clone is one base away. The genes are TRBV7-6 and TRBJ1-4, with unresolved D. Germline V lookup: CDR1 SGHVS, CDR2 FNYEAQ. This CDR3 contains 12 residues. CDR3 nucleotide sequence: TGTGCCAGCTGCTTCCGGGAGGAAAAACTGTTTTTT. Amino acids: CASCFREEKLFF.

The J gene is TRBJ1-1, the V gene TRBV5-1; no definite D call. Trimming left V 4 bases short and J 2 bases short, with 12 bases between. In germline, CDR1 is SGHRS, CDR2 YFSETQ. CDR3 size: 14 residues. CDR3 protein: CASSPGAQNTEAFF. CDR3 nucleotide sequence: TGCGCCAGCAGCCCGGGAGCACAAAACACTGAAGCTTTCTTT.

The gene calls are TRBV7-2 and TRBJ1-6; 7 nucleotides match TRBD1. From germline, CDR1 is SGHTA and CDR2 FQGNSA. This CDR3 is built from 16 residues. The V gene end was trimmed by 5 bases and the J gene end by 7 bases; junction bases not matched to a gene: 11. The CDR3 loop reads CASSLIGGDRNSPLHF. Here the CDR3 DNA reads TGTGCCAGCAGCCTCATAGGAGGGGACAGAAATTCACCCCTCCACTTT.

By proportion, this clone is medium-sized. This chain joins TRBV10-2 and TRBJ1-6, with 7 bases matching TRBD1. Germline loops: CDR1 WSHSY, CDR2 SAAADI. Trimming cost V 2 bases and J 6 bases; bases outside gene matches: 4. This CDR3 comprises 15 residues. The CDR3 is CASSEADRANSPLHF. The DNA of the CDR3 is TGCGCCAGCAGTGAGGCCGACAGGGCTAATTCACCCCTCCACTTT.

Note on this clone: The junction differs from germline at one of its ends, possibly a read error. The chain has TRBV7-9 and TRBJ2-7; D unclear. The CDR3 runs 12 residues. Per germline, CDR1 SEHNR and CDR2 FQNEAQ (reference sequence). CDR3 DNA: TGTTCCAGCAGCTCACTTAATTCCGAGCAGTACTTC. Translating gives CSSSSLNSEQYF.

As DNA, the CDR3 is TGTGCCAGCAGTTGGTCACAGGGTGTAAATTCACCCCTCCACTTT. This codes for CASSWSQGVNSPLHF. The chain carries TRBV6-6 and TRBJ1-6; D might be TRBD1 (6 bases). The CDR3 runs to 15 residues. V was trimmed by 4 bases and J by 7 bases, leaving 14 bases between them. Germline V gene data show CDR1 as MNHNY and CDR2 as SVGAGI (reference sequence).

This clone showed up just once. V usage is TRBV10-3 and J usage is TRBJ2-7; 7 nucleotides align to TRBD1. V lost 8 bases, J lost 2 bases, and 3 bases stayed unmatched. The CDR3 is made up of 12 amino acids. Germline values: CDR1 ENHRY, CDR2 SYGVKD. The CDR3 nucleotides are TGTGCCATCGGGACAGAACCCTACGAGCAGTACTTC. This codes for CAIGTEPYEQYF.

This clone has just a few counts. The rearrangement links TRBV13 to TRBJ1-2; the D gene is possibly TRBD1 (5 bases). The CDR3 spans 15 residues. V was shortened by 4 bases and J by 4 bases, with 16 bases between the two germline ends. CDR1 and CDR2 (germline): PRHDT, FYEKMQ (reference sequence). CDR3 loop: CASSSLFGGTYGYTF. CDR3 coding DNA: TGTGCCAGCAGCTCCCTTTTCGGGGGTACCTATGGCTACACCTTC.

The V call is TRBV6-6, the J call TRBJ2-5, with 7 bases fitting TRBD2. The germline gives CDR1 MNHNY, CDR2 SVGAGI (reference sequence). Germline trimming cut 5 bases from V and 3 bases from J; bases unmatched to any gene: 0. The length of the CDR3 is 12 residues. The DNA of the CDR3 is TGTGCCAGCAGTCGGGGGGAAGAGACCCAGTACTTC. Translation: CASSRGEETQYF.

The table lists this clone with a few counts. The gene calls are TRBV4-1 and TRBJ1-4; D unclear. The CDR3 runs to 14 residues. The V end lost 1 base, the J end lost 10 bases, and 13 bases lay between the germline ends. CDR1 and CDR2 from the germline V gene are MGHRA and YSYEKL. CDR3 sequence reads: CASSQGDVGGKLFF. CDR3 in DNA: TGCGCCAGCAGCCAAGGCGATGTCGGCGGAAAACTGTTTTTT.

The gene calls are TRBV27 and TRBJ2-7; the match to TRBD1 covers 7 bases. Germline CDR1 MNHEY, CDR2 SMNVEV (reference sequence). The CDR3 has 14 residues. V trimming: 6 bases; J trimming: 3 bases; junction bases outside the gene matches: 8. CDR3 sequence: CASRTGTDLYEQYF. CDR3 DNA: TGTGCCAGCAGGACCGGGACAGACCTCTACGAGCAGTACTTC.

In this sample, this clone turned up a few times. The CDR3 DNA is TGCGCCAGCAGTGAGTCGGTGAGTTATGAGCAGTTCTTC. It is translated as CASSESVSYEQFF. This sequence joins TRBV10-2 and TRBJ2-1; the D is unclear. Germline lookup yields CDR1 WSHSY and CDR2 SAAADI. V dropped 0 bases and J dropped 8 bases, with 8 bases sitting between them. This CDR3 has 13 residues.

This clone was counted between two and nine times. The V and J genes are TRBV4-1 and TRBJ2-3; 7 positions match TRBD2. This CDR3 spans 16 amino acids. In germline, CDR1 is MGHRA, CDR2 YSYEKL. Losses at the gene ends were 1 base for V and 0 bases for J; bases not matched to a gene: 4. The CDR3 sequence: CASSQGLAGSTDTQYF. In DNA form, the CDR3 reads TGCGCCAGCAGCCAAGGACTAGCCGGGAGCACAGATACGCAGTATTTT.

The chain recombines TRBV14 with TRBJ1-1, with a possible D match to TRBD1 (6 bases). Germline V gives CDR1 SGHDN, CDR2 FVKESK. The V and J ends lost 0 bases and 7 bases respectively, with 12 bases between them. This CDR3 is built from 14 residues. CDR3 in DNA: TGTGCCAGCAGCCAAGAGTACAGGGCAATTGAAGCTTTCTTT. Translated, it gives CASSQEYRAIEAFF.

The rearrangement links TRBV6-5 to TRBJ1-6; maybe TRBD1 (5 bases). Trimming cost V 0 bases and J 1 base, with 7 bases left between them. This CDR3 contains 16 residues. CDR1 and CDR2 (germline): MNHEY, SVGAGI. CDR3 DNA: TGTGCCAGCAGTTACTCGGCAGGGTCCTATAATTCACCCCTCCACTTT. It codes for CASSYSAGSYNSPLHF.

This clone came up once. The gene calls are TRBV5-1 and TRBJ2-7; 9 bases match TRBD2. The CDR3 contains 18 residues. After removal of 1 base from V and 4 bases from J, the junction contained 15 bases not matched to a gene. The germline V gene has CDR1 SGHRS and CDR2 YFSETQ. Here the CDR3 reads CASSLFRPLRRGGYEQYF. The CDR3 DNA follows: TGCGCCAGCAGCTTGTTCCGCCCATTACGGCGGGGGGGATACGAGCAGTACTTC.

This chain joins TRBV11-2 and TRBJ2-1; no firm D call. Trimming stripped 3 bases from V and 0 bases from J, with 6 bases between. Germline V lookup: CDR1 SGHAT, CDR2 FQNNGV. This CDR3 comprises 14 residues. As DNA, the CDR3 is TGTGCCAGCAGCTTTTTACTCTCCTACAATGAGCAGTTCTTC. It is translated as CASSFLLSYNEQFF. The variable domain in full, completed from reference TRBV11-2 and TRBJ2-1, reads EAGVAQSPRYKIIEKRQSVAFWCNPISGHATLYWYQQILGQGPKLLIQFQNNGVVDDSQLPKDRFSAERLKGVDSTLKIQPAKLEDSAVYLCASSFLLSYNEQFFGPGTRLTVL.

CDR3 residues: CASREGGNQPQHF. The CDR3 DNA reads TGCGCCAGCAGGGAAGGAGGCAATCAGCCCCAGCATTTT. This chain joins TRBV5-1 and TRBJ1-5; D remains unclear. The CDR3 runs to 13 residues. V dropped 5 bases and J dropped 2 bases, with 8 bases sitting between them. From germline, CDR1 is SGHRS and CDR2 YFSETQ.

CDR3: CASSVSGVQNYGYTF. The CDR3 DNA is TGTGCCAGCAGCGTTTCAGGGGTTCAAAACTATGGCTACACCTTC. The V and J genes are TRBV7-2 and TRBJ1-2; possible D gene TRBD1, 6 bases. Trimming removed 5 bases at V and 2 bases at J, with 15 bases between. The germline CDR1 and CDR2 sequences are SGHTA and FQGNSA. This CDR3 has 15 amino acids.

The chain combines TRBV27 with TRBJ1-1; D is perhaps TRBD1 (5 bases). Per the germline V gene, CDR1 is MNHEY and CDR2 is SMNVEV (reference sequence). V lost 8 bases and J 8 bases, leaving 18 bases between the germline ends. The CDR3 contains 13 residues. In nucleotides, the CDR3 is TGTGCCAGCGAGACGTCCGGGGGGAGGGAAGCTTTCTTT. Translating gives CASETSGGREAFF.

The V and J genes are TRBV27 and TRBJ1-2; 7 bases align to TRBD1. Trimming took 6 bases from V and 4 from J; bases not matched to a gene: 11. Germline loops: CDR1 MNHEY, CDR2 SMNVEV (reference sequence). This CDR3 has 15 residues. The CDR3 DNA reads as TGTGCCAGCAGAATGGGGACAGACAAAACCTATGGCTACACCTTC. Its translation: CASRMGTDKTYGYTF.

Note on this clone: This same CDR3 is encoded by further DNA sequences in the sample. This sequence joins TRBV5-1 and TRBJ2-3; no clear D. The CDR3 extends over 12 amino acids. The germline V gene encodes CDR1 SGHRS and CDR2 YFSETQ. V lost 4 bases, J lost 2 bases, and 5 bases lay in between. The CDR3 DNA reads TGCGCCAGCAGCCCAAACACAGATACGCAGTATTTT. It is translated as CASSPNTDTQYF. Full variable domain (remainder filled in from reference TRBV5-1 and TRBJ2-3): KAGVTQTPRYLIKTRGQQVTLSCSPISGHRSVSWYQQTPGQGLQFLFEYFSETQRNKGNFPGRFSGRQFSNSRSEMNVSTLELGDSALYLCASSPNTDTQYFGPGTRLTVL.

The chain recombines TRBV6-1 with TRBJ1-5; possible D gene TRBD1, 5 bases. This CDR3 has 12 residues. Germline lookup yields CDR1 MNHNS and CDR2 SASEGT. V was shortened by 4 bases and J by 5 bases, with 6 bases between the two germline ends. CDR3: CASSGGDQPQHF. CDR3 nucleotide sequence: TGTGCCAGCAGTGGGGGGGATCAGCCCCAGCATTTT.

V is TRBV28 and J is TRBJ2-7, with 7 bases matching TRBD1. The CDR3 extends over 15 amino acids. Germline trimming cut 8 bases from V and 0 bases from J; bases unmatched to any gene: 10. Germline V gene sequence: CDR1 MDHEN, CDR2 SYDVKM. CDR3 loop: CASGGRGQRSYEQYF. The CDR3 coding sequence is TGTGCCAGCGGGGGTAGGGGGCAACGCTCCTACGAGCAGTACTTC.

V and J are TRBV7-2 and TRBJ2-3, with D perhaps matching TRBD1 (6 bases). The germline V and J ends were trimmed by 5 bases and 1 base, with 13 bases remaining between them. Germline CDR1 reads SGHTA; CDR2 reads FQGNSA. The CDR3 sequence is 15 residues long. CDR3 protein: CASSADRTRTDTQYF. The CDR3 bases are TGTGCCAGCAGCGCCGACAGGACCCGCACAGATACGCAGTATTTT.

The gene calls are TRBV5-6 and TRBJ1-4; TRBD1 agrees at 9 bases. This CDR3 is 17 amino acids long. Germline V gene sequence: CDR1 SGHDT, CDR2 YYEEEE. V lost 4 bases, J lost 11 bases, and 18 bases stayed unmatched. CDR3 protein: CASSPRTGARSGVKLFF. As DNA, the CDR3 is TGTGCCAGCAGCCCACGGACAGGGGCGCGCTCGGGGGTGAAACTGTTTTTT.

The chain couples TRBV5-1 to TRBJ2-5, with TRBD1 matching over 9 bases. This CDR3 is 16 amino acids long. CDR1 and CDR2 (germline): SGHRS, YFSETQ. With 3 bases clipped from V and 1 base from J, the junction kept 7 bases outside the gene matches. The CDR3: CASSSQGARSQETQYF. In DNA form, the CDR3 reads TGCGCCAGCAGCTCACAGGGGGCGCGGTCCCAAGAGACCCAGTACTTC.

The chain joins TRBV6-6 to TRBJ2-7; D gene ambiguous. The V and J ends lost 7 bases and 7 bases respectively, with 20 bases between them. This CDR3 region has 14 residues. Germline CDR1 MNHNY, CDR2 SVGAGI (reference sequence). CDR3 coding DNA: TGTGCCAGCAATTTAAACTCCTTCGCAGGAGAGCAGTACTTC. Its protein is CASNLNSFAGEQYF.